The TCR beta chain under discussion was sequenced for a study of T cell clonality in common variable immunodeficiency. In its sample, this clone was seen a few times. Its antigen is still unknown. The CDR3 extends 3 residues past the end of the read, so its final part is completed from the germline J gene. The CDR3 is 15 amino acids. Per germline, CDR1 KGHSH and CDR2 LQKENI. Whole-study results and caveats: Fewer deletions and N-nucleotide insertions were reportedly seen in common variable immunodeficiency TCR beta sequences. Repertoire-complication correlations in CVID were limited by patient heterogeneity.

CVID meant reduced serum IgG, IgA and/or IgM plus specific antibody deficiency. Heparinized whole blood, roughly 5 to 8.5 ml, came from each donor. Measured with immunoSEQ multiplex PCR; TCRdb has only the in-frame clones, and not every one. The sample is made up of roughly 25,000 clones, none counted only once. The sequencing input was peripheral blood mononuclear cells. The sequence derives from a human donor with common variable immunodeficiency. The V gene is TRBV18, the J gene TRBJ1-2, with 10 nucleotides matching TRBD1. CDR3 residues: CASSSTRTGGESYTF. The sequenced CDR3 bases are TGTGCCAGCTCATCAACTCGGACAGGGGGAGAGAGC.